These 24 T cell receptor beta chains share one sample of origin, sequenced in a study of shared clonotypes between healthy human individuals. Repertoires were generated with immunoSEQ multiplex PCR, while TCRdb's copy carries only in-frame clones and drops some. The sample consists of roughly 500,000 clones, around 79% of them appearing once. Material for sequencing was PBMCs. Receptors were obtained from a woman aged 40 to 50 in good health. Some clones in this sample may be carry-over from other donors' samples.

The sample holds one count of this clone. The chain has TRBV9 and TRBJ2-5; 7 positions agree with TRBD1. Germline V gene data show CDR1 as SGDLS and CDR2 as YYNGEE. V was clipped by 0 bases and J by 5 bases; unmatched bases: 7. The CDR3 contains 15 residues. The CDR3 loop is CASSVGRQGWETQYF. The CDR3 DNA reads as TGTGCCAGCAGCGTAGGACGACAGGGCTGGGAGACCCAGTACTTC. Full variable domain (rest looked up from reference TRBV9 and TRBJ2-5): DSGVTQTPKHLITATGQRVTLRCSPRSGDLSVYWYQQSLDQGLQFLIQYYNGEERAKGNILERFSAQQFPDLHSELNLSSLELGDSALYFCASSVGRQGWETQYFGPGTRLLVL.

The V gene is TRBV27, the J gene TRBJ2-1; D is unclear. Germline V gene data show CDR1 as MNHEY and CDR2 as SMNVEV (reference sequence). Trimming pared 5 bases from V and 15 bases from J, leaving 14 bases between. This CDR3 has 11 residues. The CDR3 DNA sequence: TGTGCCAGCAGTCTGGGGTATTTGGCGTTCTTC. This encodes CASSLGYLAFF.

The chain combines TRBV14 with TRBJ1-6, with 7 bases aligning to TRBD1. CDR1 is SGHDN, CDR2 FVKESK, per germline. The CDR3 totals 13 residues. The trim removed 3 bases at V and 9 bases at J, leaving 2 bases unmatched. The CDR3 DNA is TGTGCCAGCAGCCATGGGACAGTTTCACCCCTCCACTTT. Protein product: CASSHGTVSPLHF.

The V gene is TRBV7-3, the J gene TRBJ2-5; 9 nucleotides agree with TRBD2. Germline V gene data show CDR1 as SGHTA and CDR2 as FQGTGA. The CDR3 length is 15 residues. The junction had 6 bases not matched to a gene; V was cut back by 2 bases and J by 5 bases. This CDR3 reads CASSLAGGPGETQYF. In DNA, the CDR3 is TGTGCCAGCAGCTTAGCGGGAGGGCCAGGGGAGACCCAGTACTTC. The whole variable domain, filled in from reference TRBV7-3 and TRBJ2-5, reads GAGVSQTPSNKVTEKGKYVELRCDPISGHTALYWYRQSLGQGPEFLIYFQGTGAADDSGLPNDRFFAVRPEGSVSTLKIQRTERGDSAVYLCASSLAGGPGETQYFGPGTRLLVL.

The rearrangement joins TRBV4-2 to TRBJ2-7; 7 bases align to TRBD2. Germline CDR1 LGHNA, CDR2 YNFKEQ. Trimming took 2 bases from V and 2 from J; bases not matched to a gene: 3. The CDR3 is made up of 14 amino acids. CDR3 amino acids: CASSQSGLAYEQYF. In DNA form, the CDR3 reads TGTGCCAGCAGCCAATCCGGACTAGCCTACGAGCAGTACTTC.

This sequence joins TRBV28 and TRBJ1-2; D call uncertain. The CDR3 has 16 residues. CDR1 is MDHEN and CDR2 is SYDVKM in the germline V gene. V was trimmed by 6 bases and J by 0 bases, leaving 17 bases between them. CDR3 nucleotide sequence: TGTGCCAGCAGCCGGGGTGGCTCAGGTGCTAACTATGGCTACACCTTC. This gives the protein CASSRGGSGANYGYTF.

This clone has just a few counts. The chain uses TRBV6-1 and TRBJ1-5; weak D call: TRBD1 (5 bases). CDR1 is MNHNS and CDR2 is SASEGT in the germline V gene. CDR3 size: 13 residues. Trimming removed 5 bases at V and 5 bases at J, with 10 bases between. CDR3 residues: CASSRDEYQPQHF. The CDR3, as DNA: TGTGCCAGCAGTCGGGACGAGTATCAGCCCCAGCATTTT.

V and J are TRBV4-3 and TRBJ2-5, with D possibly being TRBD1 (6 bases). The CDR3 runs to 15 residues. The V and J ends lost 1 base and 5 bases respectively, with 14 bases between them. Germline V gives CDR1 LGHNA, CDR2 YSLEER. This CDR3 is CASSQVVDRGETQYF. CDR3 in DNA: TGCGCCAGCAGCCAAGTTGTGGACAGAGGGGAGACCCAGTACTTC.

This clone was seen many times. The same CDR3 also results from other DNA sequences found in this sample. This chain connects TRBV30 to TRBJ1-1; D not certain. Germline CDR1 reads GTSNPN; CDR2 reads SVGIG (reference sequence). This CDR3 contains 13 residues. With 5 bases removed from V and 0 bases from J, the gap between germline ends came to 10 bases. CDR3 sequence: CAWEGNMNTEAFF. CDR3 DNA: TGTGCCTGGGAGGGAAACATGAACACTGAAGCTTTCTTT.

The chain links TRBV7-2 to TRBJ2-1; 11 nucleotides agree with TRBD2. Germline CDR1 reads SGHTA; CDR2 reads FQGNSA. This CDR3 contains 16 residues. V lost 5 bases, J lost 9 bases, and 12 bases stayed unmatched. The CDR3 DNA sequence: TGTGCCAGCAGCCCGAGGGCTAGCGGGGGGTCGGGTGAGCAGTTCTTC. Translation: CASSPRASGGSGEQFF.

With regard to this clone: Compared with germline, one end of the junction differs, possibly owing to a read error. J is TRBJ2-3 and V is TRBV5-4; 8 nucleotides match TRBD2. There are 14 residues in the CDR3. Germline assignment: CDR1 SGHNT and CDR2 YYREEE (reference sequence). DNA for the CDR3: TGCGCCAGCAGCCAGGGACTAGAGGCAGATACGCAGTATTTT. Its protein product is CASSQGLEADTQYF.

This chain joins TRBV7-3 and TRBJ2-1; D possibly corresponds to TRBD2 (6 bases). V was pared by 3 bases and J by 0 bases, with 9 bases between. CDR3 length: 15 amino acids. The germline gives CDR1 SGHTA, CDR2 FQGTGA. CDR3 DNA sequence: TGTGCCAGCAGCTTCCAGGGAGGCTCCTACAATGAGCAGTTCTTC. Translating gives CASSFQGGSYNEQFF.

The chain recombines TRBV7-9 with TRBJ2-7; possible D gene TRBD1, 6 bases. Germline CDR1 reads SEHNR; CDR2 reads FQNEAQ (reference sequence). Trimming took 1 base from V and 6 from J, leaving 16 bases between them. This CDR3 is built from 15 residues. The CDR3 sequence is CASSLEAGAGVEQYF. The DNA for the CDR3 is TGTGCCAGCAGCTTAGAGGCAGGGGCAGGCGTCGAGCAGTACTTC.

J is TRBJ1-1 and V is TRBV28, with D unresolved. Germline V gene data show CDR1 as MDHEN and CDR2 as SYDVKM. V was clipped by 7 bases and J by 1 base, with 10 bases between them. The CDR3 has 13 amino acids. The DNA for the CDR3 is TGTGCCAGCACGTTCTCTTCGAACACTGAAGCTTTCTTT. It specifies CASTFSSNTEAFF.

The rearrangement links TRBV29-1 to TRBJ1-1; D ambiguous. V was pared by 4 bases and J by 8 bases, with 14 bases between. The CDR3 extends over 12 amino acids. Germline CDR1 is SQVTM and CDR2 is ANQGSEA. The CDR3 coding sequence is TGCAGCGTTGCCCGTGAAGTGGCCGAAGCTTTCTTT. It is translated as CSVAREVAEAFF.

V and J are TRBV19 and TRBJ2-6; possible D gene TRBD1, 5 bases. The CDR3 extends over 19 amino acids. Germline V gene sequence: CDR1 LNHDA, CDR2 SQIVND (reference sequence). Trimming cost V 1 base and J 2 bases, with 18 bases left between them. The CDR3 sequence: CASSIVGRVEEAGANVLTF. The CDR3 coding sequence is TGTGCCAGTAGTATAGTCGGCAGGGTGGAAGAGGCTGGGGCCAACGTCCTGACTTTC.

J is TRBJ1-4 and V is TRBV7-2; D unresolved. CDR3 size: 15 residues. Trimming removed 5 bases at V and 7 bases at J, with 17 bases between. Germline CDR1 is SGHTA and CDR2 is FQGNSA. The CDR3 here is CASSGLGRTGEKLFF. The CDR3 bases are TGTGCCAGCAGCGGTTTGGGGAGGACCGGTGAAAAACTGTTTTTT.

The V and J genes are TRBV4-1 and TRBJ2-3; tentatively, D is TRBD1 (5 bases). Germline-derived CDR1 and CDR2 are MGHRA and YSYEKL. V dropped 6 bases and J dropped 6 bases, with 13 bases sitting between them. The CDR3 has 13 amino acids. The CDR3 loop is CASSRTRVDTQYF. The CDR3, as DNA: TGCGCCAGCAGTCGAACCAGGGTTGATACGCAGTATTTT.

This clone was picked up many times. The chain recombines TRBV30 with TRBJ2-6; TRBD2 is a possible D gene (5 bases). V dropped 0 bases and J dropped 0 bases, with 9 bases sitting between them. From germline, CDR1 is GTSNPN and CDR2 SVGIG (reference sequence). CDR3 length equals 16 residues. The DNA of the CDR3 is TGTGCCTGGAGTGTTACGGGGTTCTCTGGGGCCAACGTCCTGACTTTC. This encodes CAWSVTGFSGANVLTF.

The chain carries TRBV4-3 and TRBJ2-5, with D uncertain. This CDR3 region has 12 residues. Trimming left V 4 bases short and J 4 bases short, with 7 bases between. Germline V gene lookup returns CDR1 LGHNA and CDR2 YSLEER. The CDR3 is CASSPDLETQYF. CDR3 in DNA: TGCGCCAGCAGCCCAGATCTAGAGACCCAGTACTTC.

The genes are TRBV7-9 and TRBJ1-2; D is possibly TRBD1 (6 bases). Germline assignment: CDR1 SEHNR and CDR2 FQNEAQ (reference sequence). V lost 5 bases, J lost 4 bases, and 17 bases lay in between. This CDR3 spans 15 amino acids. The CDR3 DNA sequence: TGTGCCAGCAGCGAAATACAGGGCCCACTCTATGGCTACACCTTC. This gives the protein CASSEIQGPLYGYTF. Full variable domain (remainder filled in from reference TRBV7-9 and TRBJ1-2): DTGVSQNPRHKITKRGQNVTFRCDPISEHNRLYWYRQTLGQGPEFLTYFQNEAQLEKSRLLSDRFSAERPKGSFSTLEIQRTEQGDSAMYLCASSEIQGPLYGYTFGSGTRLTVV.

The chain links TRBV5-4 to TRBJ2-4, with 7 bases fitting TRBD2. From germline, CDR1 is SGHNT and CDR2 YYREEE (reference sequence). The length of the CDR3 is 15 residues. Trimming at V came to 3 bases and at J to 1 base, leaving 4 bases not matched to a gene. CDR3 loop: CASSSTSNAKNIQYF. CDR3 DNA sequence: TGTGCCAGCAGCTCGACTAGCAATGCCAAAAACATTCAGTACTTC.

The V call is TRBV9, the J call TRBJ1-4; no reliable D call. Germline values: CDR1 SGDLS, CDR2 YYNGEE. The CDR3 totals 13 residues. Deletions cut 4 bases from V and 4 bases from J, with 8 bases between. CDR3 in amino acids: CASSRWLNEKLFF. In nucleotides, the CDR3 is TGTGCCAGCAGCCGATGGCTTAATGAAAAACTGTTTTTT. Looking up the rest from reference TRBV9 and TRBJ1-4 gives the full variable domain: DSGVTQTPKHLITATGQRVTLRCSPRSGDLSVYWYQQSLDQGLQFLIQYYNGEERAKGNILERFSAQQFPDLHSELNLSSLELGDSALYFCASSRWLNEKLFFGSGTQLSVL.

The gene calls are TRBV7-6 and TRBJ2-3; TRBD1 matches at 9 bases. The V segment lost 5 bases and the J segment 6 bases; nucleotides outside the gene matches: 9. CDR1 and CDR2 from the germline V gene are SGHVS and FNYEAQ. The CDR3 length is 15 residues. The DNA of the CDR3 is TGTGCCAGCAGCCGCAGACAGGGGGGGACCGATACGCAGTATTTT. Its protein is CASSRRQGGTDTQYF.